Below are 2 T cell receptor beta chains sequenced from a single sample in a study of T-cell reconstitution after alpha-beta-depleted transplantation in children. Unique molecular identifiers were built into the TCRbeta library. TCRdb reprocessed the PCR reads via MiXCR and lists one record per CDR3 protein. The sample includes about a million distinct CDR3 sequences, around 30% of them seen just once. Sequenced here: PBMCs, mostly from graft donor cells, sampled 360 days after TCRalphabeta/CD19-depleted stem cell transplant. Receptors originate from a boy under two years old who had a stem cell transplant for SCID, so the T cells may come from the graft donor.

Remarks on this clonotype: The conserved final phenylalanine or tryptophan is absent from the CDR3, which likely points to a read error. V usage is TRBV28 and J usage is TRBJ2-5; 8 bases align to TRBD2. Germline trimming cut 3 bases from V and 2 bases from J; bases unmatched to any gene: 5. The CDR3 length is 15 residues. Looked up from germline, CDR1 is MDHEN and CDR2 is SYDVKM. This CDR3 is CASSFLRGEQETQYS. The CDR3, as DNA: TGTGCCAGCAGTTTTTTGCGGGGGGAGCAAGAGACCCAGTACTCC.

The chain recombines TRBV9 with TRBJ2-2; D is ambiguous. The CDR3 contains 13 residues. Germline-derived CDR1 and CDR2 are SGDLS and YYNGEE. V lost 0 bases to trimming and J lost 5 bases, with 5 bases between them. The CDR3 nucleotides read TGTGCCAGCAGCGTAGTAACAACCGGGGAGCTGTTTTTT. Its translation is CASSVVTTGELFF.